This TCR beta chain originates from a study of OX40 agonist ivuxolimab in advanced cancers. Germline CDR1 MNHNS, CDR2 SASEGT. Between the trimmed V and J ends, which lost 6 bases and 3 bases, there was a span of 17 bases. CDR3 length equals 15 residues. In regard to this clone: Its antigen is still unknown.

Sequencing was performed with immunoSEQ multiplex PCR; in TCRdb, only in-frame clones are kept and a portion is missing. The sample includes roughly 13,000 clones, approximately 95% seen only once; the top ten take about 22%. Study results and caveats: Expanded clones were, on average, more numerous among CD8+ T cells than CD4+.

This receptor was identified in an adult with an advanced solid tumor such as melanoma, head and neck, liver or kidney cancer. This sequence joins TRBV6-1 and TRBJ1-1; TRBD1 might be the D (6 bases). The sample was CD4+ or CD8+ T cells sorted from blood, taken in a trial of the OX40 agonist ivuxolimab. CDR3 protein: CASSQDRYADTEAFF. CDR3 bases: TGTGCCAGCAGCCAAGACAGGTACGCGGACACTGAAGCTTTCTTT.